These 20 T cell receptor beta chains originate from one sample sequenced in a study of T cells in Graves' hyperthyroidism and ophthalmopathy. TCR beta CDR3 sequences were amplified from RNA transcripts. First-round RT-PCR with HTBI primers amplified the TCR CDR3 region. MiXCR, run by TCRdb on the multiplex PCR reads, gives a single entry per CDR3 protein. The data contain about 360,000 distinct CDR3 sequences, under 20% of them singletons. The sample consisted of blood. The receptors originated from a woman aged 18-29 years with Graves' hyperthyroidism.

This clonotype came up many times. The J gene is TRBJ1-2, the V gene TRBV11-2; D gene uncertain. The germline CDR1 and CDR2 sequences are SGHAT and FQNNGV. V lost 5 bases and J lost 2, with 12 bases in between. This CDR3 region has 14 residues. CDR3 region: CASSPNYGNYGYTF. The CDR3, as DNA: TGTGCCAGCAGCCCCAATTACGGGAACTATGGCTACACCTTC.

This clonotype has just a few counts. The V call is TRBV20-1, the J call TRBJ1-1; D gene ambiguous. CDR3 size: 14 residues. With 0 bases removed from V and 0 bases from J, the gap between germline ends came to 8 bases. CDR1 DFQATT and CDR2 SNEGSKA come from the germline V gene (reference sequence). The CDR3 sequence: CSARDKVMNTEAFF. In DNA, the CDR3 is TGCAGTGCTAGAGATAAGGTCATGAACACTGAAGCTTTCTTT.

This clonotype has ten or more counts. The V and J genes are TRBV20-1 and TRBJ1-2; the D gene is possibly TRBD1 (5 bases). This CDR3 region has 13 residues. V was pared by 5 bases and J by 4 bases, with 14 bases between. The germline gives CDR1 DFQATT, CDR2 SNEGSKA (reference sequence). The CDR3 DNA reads TGCAGTGCTGAGGGACGCGGTACCTATGGCTACACCTTC. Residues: CSAEGRGTYGYTF.

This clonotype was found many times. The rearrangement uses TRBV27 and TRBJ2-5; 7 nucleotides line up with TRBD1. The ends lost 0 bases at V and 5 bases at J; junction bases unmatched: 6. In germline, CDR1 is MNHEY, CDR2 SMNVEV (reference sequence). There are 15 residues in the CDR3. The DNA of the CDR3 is TGTGCCAGCAGTTTATCGACAGGGCCTGGGGAGACCCAGTACTTC. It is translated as CASSLSTGPGETQYF.

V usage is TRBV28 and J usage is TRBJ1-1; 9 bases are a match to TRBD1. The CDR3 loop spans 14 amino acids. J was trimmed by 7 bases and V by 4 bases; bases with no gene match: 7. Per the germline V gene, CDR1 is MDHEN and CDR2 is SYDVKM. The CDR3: CASSYRGRMDEAFF. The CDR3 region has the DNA TGTGCCAGCAGTTACAGGGGGCGGATGGATGAAGCTTTCTTT.

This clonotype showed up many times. The CDR3 here is CASSLSGETQYF. The CDR3 DNA sequence: TGTGCCAGCAGCTTGAGTGGAGAGACCCAGTACTTC. The rearrangement joins TRBV27 to TRBJ2-5; D gene uncertain. Germline CDR1 is MNHEY and CDR2 is SMNVEV (reference sequence). V lost 6 bases, J lost 4 bases, and 9 bases lay in between. This CDR3 contains 12 residues.

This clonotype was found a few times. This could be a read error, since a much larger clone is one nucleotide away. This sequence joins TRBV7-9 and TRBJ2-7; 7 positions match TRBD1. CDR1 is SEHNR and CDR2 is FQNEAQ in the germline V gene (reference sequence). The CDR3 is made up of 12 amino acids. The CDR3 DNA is TGTGCCAGCATCTTACAGGGGAACGAGCAGTACTTC. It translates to CASILQGNEQYF. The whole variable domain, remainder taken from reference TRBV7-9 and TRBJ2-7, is DTGVSQNPRHKITKRGQNVTFRCDPISEHNRLYWYRQTLGQGPEFLTYFQNEAQLEKSRLLSDRFSAERPKGSFSTLEIQRTEQGDSAMYLCASILQGNEQYFGPGTRLTVT.

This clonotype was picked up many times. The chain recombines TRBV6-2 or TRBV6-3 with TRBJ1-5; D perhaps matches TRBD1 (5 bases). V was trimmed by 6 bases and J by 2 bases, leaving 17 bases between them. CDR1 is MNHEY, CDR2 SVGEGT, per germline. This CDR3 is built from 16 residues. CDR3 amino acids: CASSPGWGSRNQPQHF. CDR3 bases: TGTGCCAGCAGCCCCGGTTGGGGGTCCCGCAATCAGCCCCAGCATTTT.

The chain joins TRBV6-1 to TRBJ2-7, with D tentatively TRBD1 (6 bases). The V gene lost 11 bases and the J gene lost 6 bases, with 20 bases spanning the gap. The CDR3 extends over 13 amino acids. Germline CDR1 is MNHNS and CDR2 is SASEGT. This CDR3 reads CAAWGRIPAEQYF. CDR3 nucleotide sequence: TGTGCCGCTTGGGGGCGTATACCTGCCGAGCAGTACTTC.

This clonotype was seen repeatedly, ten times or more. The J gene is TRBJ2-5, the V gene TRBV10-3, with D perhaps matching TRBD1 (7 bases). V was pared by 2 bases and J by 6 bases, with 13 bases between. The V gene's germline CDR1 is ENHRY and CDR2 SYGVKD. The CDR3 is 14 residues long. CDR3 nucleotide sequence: TGTGCCATCAGTGAGCAGGGGGGTAGGAAGACCCAGTACTTC. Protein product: CAISEQGGRKTQYF.

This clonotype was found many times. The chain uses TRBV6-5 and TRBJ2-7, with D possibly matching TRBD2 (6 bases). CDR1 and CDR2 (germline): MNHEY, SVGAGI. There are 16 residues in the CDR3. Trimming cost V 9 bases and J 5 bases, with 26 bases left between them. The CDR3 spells CASKSPGLRGRHEQYF. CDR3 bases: TGTGCCAGTAAGTCACCGGGACTCCGAGGACGCCACGAGCAGTACTTC.

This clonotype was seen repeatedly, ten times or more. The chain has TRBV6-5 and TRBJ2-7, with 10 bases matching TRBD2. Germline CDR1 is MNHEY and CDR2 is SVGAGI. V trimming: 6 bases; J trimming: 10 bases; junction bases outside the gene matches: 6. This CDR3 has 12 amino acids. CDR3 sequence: CASRWTSGGQYF. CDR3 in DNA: TGTGCCAGCAGGTGGACTAGCGGCGGACAGTACTTC.

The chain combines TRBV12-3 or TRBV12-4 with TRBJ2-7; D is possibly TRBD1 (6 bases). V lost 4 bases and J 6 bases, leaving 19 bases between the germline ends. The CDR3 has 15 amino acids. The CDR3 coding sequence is TGTGCCAGCAGTTCTTGGGACACCCTCACCCCCGAGCAGTACTTC. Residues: CASSSWDTLTPEQYF.

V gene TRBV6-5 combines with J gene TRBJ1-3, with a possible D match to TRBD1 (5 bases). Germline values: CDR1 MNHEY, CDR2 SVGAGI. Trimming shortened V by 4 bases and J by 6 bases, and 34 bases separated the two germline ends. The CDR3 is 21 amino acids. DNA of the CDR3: TGTGCCAGCAGTTCATCGGCGCGCAGGGACCTTCCAAGTCAGAGCATAAACACCATATATTTT. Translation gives CASSSSARRDLPSQSINTIYF.

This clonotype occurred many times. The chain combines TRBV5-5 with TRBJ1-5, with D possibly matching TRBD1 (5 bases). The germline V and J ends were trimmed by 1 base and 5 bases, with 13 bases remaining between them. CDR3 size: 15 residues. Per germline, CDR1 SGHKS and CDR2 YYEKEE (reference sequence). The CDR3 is CASSLSGTRDQPQHF. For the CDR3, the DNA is TGTGCCAGCAGCTTGTCAGGGACGCGTGATCAGCCCCAGCATTTT.

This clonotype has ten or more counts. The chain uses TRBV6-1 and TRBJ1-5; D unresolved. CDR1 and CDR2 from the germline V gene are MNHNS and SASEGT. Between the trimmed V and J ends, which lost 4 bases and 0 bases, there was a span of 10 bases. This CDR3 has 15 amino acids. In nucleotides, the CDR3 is TGTGCCAGCAGTGGGCCGCCGGATAGCAATCAGCCCCAGCATTTT. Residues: CASSGPPDSNQPQHF.

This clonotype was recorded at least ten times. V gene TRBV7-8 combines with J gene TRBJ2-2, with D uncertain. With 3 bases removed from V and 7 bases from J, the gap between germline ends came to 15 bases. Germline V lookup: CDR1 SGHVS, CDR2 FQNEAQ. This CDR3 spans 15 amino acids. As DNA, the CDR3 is TGTGCCAGCAGCTTGTTAGTTAAGGGAAGCGGGGAGCTGTTTTTT. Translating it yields CASSLLVKGSGELFF.

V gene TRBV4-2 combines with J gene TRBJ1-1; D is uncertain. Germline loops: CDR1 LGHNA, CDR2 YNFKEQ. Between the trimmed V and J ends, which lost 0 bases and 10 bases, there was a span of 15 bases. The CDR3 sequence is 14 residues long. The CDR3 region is CASSQDTHSVGAFF. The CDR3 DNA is TGTGCCAGCAGCCAAGATACACACTCAGTAGGAGCTTTCTTT.

Here the CDR3 reads CASSTGTATYNSPLHF. DNA of the CDR3: TGTGCCAGCAGCACCGGGACAGCAACCTATAATTCACCCCTCCACTTT. The rearrangement joins TRBV28 to TRBJ1-6; 7 bases are shared with TRBD1. Germline V gene sequence: CDR1 MDHEN, CDR2 SYDVKM. This CDR3 comprises 16 residues. With V trimmed by 6 bases and J by 2 bases, 7 bases remained unmatched.

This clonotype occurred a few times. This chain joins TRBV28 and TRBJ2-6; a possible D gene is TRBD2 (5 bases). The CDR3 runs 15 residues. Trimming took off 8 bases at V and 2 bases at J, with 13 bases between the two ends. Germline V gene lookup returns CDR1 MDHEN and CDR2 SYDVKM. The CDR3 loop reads CASAPAGAGANVLTF. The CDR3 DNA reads TGTGCCAGCGCTCCAGCCGGGGCTGGGGCCAACGTCCTGACTTTC.